Included here is one T cell receptor (beta chain) sequence, with context. The study assigned cohorts using participant-reported clinical history. Someone with COVID-19 had been met by exposed participants within 2 weeks before study entry. Methods used by the authors: Reference gene primer amplification gave estimated nucleated cell counts. Clones were sequenced by immunoSEQ multiplex PCR, and TCRdb holds only the in-frame ones, with some missing. That table is the source of V, J and clone size, and D and trimming were worked out from the DNA. Among 200,000 to 250,000 clones listed, about 87% were seen once. The sample is drawn from a study of blood T cell repertoires in COVID-19. Overall study: T cells, B-cell-depleted T cells, or PBMCs provided the cDNA or gDNA that served as material.

V trimming: 2 bases; J trimming: 8 bases; junction bases outside the gene matches: 6. There are 14 residues in the CDR3. Per the germline V gene, CDR1 is MNHEY and CDR2 is SVGAGI. This TCR came from a woman younger than 45 who had been exposed to COVID-19. Sequenced: PBMCs or T cells enriched from blood (not recorded which). The rearrangement joins TRBV6-5 to TRBJ1-2, with 9 nucleotides matching TRBD1. CDR3 DNA sequence: TGTGCCAGCAGTTACGGGACAGGGACCTTAGGCTACACCTTC. Residues: CASSYGTGTLGYTF.